The clone carrying this T cell receptor (beta chain) was observed at least ten times. The target antigen is unknown. The source material, RNA transcripts, was used to amplify TCR beta CDR3 regions. Using the HTBI primer set, a first-round RT-PCR was run on the TCR CDR3. From the multiplex PCR reads, TCRdb called clonotypes with MiXCR, one entry per CDR3 protein. Found here are some 400,000 distinct CDR3 sequences, 13% of them singletons; the top ten hold around 21%. This entry is derived from a study of T cells in Graves' hyperthyroidism and ophthalmopathy. The study's findings and limits: Blood also contained most expanded thyroid clonotypes above 0.001.

Germline CDR1 SGHKS, CDR2 YYEKEE (reference sequence). The CDR3 length is 16 residues. V was pared by 4 bases and J by 4 bases, with 11 bases of the junction left unmatched. The receptor was derived from a man under 40 with Graves' hyperthyroidism that later progressed to Graves' ophthalmopathy. Sequencing used blood. This chain connects TRBV5-5 to TRBJ1-3, with 7 nucleotides matching TRBD1. The CDR3 DNA is TGTGCCAGCAGCCAAGGACAGGTCAATTCGGGAAACACCATATATTTT. It translates to CASSQGQVNSGNTIYF.